One and the same sample provided the 21 T cell receptor beta chains below, sequenced in a study of blood T cell repertoires in COVID-19. The assay was immunoSEQ multiplex PCR, and TCRdb's table has in-frame clones only and misses some. The sample consists of fewer than 200,000 clones, roughly 89% of them appearing once. The source material was peripheral blood. These receptors were collected from a woman between 70 and 85 years old with COVID-19, enrolled during active disease.

This chain joins TRBV5-1 and TRBJ2-7; 8 positions match TRBD1. The germline gives CDR1 SGHRS, CDR2 YFSETQ. Germline trimming cut 5 bases from V and 5 bases from J; bases unmatched to any gene: 9. This CDR3 comprises 14 residues. The CDR3 nucleotides are TGCGCCAGCAGTTCTGGACAGGGTTTAAACGAGCAGTACTTC. Protein sequence: CASSSGQGLNEQYF.

The chain combines TRBV6-5 with TRBJ1-3; weak D call: TRBD1 (6 bases). With 5 bases removed from V and 3 bases from J, the gap between germline ends came to 11 bases. The CDR3 length is 14 residues. The germline CDR1 and CDR2 sequences are MNHEY and SVGAGI. The CDR3 DNA sequence: TGTGCCAGCAGTCCAGGGGCTTATGGAAACACCATATATTTT. Translation gives CASSPGAYGNTIYF.

The chain carries TRBV10-3 and TRBJ2-7; a weak D match, TRBD2 (5 bases). Germline V gene sequence: CDR1 ENHRY, CDR2 SYGVKD. Trimming left V 6 bases short and J 3 bases short, with 9 bases between. The length of the CDR3 is 12 residues. CDR3 region: CAIRDLNYEQYF. The DNA of the CDR3 is TGTGCCATCAGGGACTTAAACTACGAGCAGTACTTC.

J is TRBJ2-3 and V is TRBV19; possibly TRBD2 for D (5 bases). This CDR3 has 11 amino acids. The V end lost 5 bases, the J end lost 8 bases, and 8 bases lay between the germline ends. Germline values: CDR1 LNHDA, CDR2 SQIVND (reference sequence). CDR3 amino acids: CASSGSGTQYF. CDR3 nucleotides: TGTGCCAGTAGTGGGAGTGGTACGCAGTATTTT.

The V gene is TRBV30, the J gene TRBJ2-3; D not certain. The V gene's germline CDR1 is GTSNPN and CDR2 SVGIG (reference sequence). V lost 0 bases and J 2 bases, leaving 6 bases between the germline ends. There are 13 residues in the CDR3. The CDR3 is CAWSVTATDTQYF. The CDR3, as DNA: TGTGCCTGGAGTGTAACAGCCACAGATACGCAGTATTTT.

The chain is built from TRBV7-8 and TRBJ2-4; 11 nucleotides line up with TRBD2. Losses at the gene ends were 3 bases for V and 4 bases for J; bases not matched to a gene: 5. Germline loops: CDR1 SGHVS, CDR2 FQNEAQ. The CDR3 is made up of 16 amino acids. CDR3: CASSLDIAGGKNIQYF. The CDR3 bases are TGTGCCAGCAGCTTGGATATAGCGGGAGGGAAAAACATTCAGTACTTC.

This clone has only one observation. The chain joins TRBV19 to TRBJ1-4; TRBD1 is a possible D gene (6 bases). V lost 3 bases and J lost 4, with 9 bases in between. Germline values: CDR1 LNHDA, CDR2 SQIVND (reference sequence). The CDR3 loop spans 14 amino acids. The CDR3 sequence: CASSMGHINEKLFF. The CDR3 nucleotides are TGTGCCAGTAGTATGGGACACATTAATGAAAAACTGTTTTTT.

The chain employs TRBV27 and TRBJ1-6; 7 nucleotides line up with TRBD1. Trimming took 4 bases from V and 3 from J; bases not matched to a gene: 6. Per germline, CDR1 MNHEY and CDR2 SMNVEV (reference sequence). The CDR3 contains 16 residues. The CDR3 loop reads CASSSGQPLYNSPLHF. The CDR3 region has the DNA TGTGCCAGCAGTTCGGGACAGCCGCTCTATAATTCACCCCTCCACTTT.

The chain links TRBV19 to TRBJ1-4; D is possibly TRBD1 (5 bases). CDR1 and CDR2 from the germline V gene are LNHDA and SQIVND (reference sequence). The V end lost 6 bases, the J end lost 10 bases, and 15 bases lay between the germline ends. This CDR3 is built from 13 residues. DNA of the CDR3: TGTGCCAGTAGCCTTCTGACAGCAGGAAAACTGTTTTTT. It specifies CASSLLTAGKLFF.

The chain uses TRBV28 and TRBJ2-1; 7 nucleotides align to TRBD1. V was pared by 5 bases and J by 7 bases, with 11 bases of the junction left unmatched. The germline CDR1 and CDR2 sequences are MDHEN and SYDVKM. The CDR3 has 15 residues. CDR3 loop: CASSEKVQGMNEQFF. The CDR3 bases are TGTGCCAGCAGTGAGAAAGTACAGGGGATGAATGAGCAGTTCTTC.

The chain uses TRBV28 and TRBJ1-1; 12 positions match TRBD1. The CDR3 loop spans 16 amino acids. V lost 6 bases to trimming and J lost 0 bases; unmatched junction nucleotides: 5. Germline CDR1 is MDHEN and CDR2 is SYDVKM. CDR3 nucleotide sequence: TGTGCCAGCAGAACCGGGACAGGGGGCATGAACACTGAAGCTTTCTTT. Translated: CASRTGTGGMNTEAFF.

The chain combines TRBV25-1 with TRBJ2-1; 8 bases fit TRBD2. This CDR3 has 15 residues. Trimming cost V 9 bases and J 6 bases; bases outside gene matches: 13. The V gene's germline CDR1 is MGHDK and CDR2 SYGVNS. The CDR3 DNA reads as TGTGCCAGTCAGTCGGTACGGGAGGGCCGCAATGAGCAGTTCTTC. It encodes CASQSVREGRNEQFF.

In its sample, this clone was seen a few times. This chain links TRBV30 with TRBJ1-1; perhaps TRBD1 as D (6 bases). Germline assignment: CDR1 GTSNPN and CDR2 SVGIG (reference sequence). V gave up 4 bases and J gave up 5 bases, with 11 bases separating them. This CDR3 region has 12 residues. CDR3 amino acids: CAWNRVWTEAFF. DNA for the CDR3: TGTGCCTGGAACAGGGTATGGACTGAAGCTTTCTTT.

The V gene is TRBV23-1, the J gene TRBJ1-2; no definite D call. TRBV23-1 is classed as an ORF, of uncertain function. This CDR3 comprises 11 residues. The V gene lost 9 bases and the J gene lost 8 bases, with 13 bases spanning the gap. CDR3 residues: CARNREKGYTF. The CDR3, as DNA: TGCGCCAGGAACCGGGAGAAAGGCTACACCTTC.

V is TRBV7-3 and J is TRBJ1-6; the D is unclear. Germline assignment: CDR1 SGHTA and CDR2 FQGTGA. Trimming removed 2 bases from V and 9 bases from J, with 5 bases in between. CDR3 size: 12 residues. Here the CDR3 DNA reads TGTGCCAGCAGCTTAGAGGGTTCACCCCTCCACTTT. Its protein is CASSLEGSPLHF.

This sequence joins TRBV2 and TRBJ2-3; perhaps TRBD2 as D (5 bases). The CDR3 is 13 amino acids. Germline V gives CDR1 SNHLY, CDR2 FYNNEI. V was trimmed by 7 bases and J by 5 bases, leaving 13 bases between them. The CDR3 loop reads CASTGDYQDTQYF. The DNA for the CDR3 is TGTGCCAGCACCGGGGATTACCAAGATACGCAGTATTTT.

This sequence joins TRBV11-3 and TRBJ2-1; TRBD2 aligns across 9 bases. V shed 1 base, J shed 11 bases, and the junction held 12 bases outside the gene matches. CDR1 is SGHNT, CDR2 YENEEA, per germline. The length of the CDR3 is 16 residues. Here the CDR3 DNA reads TGTGCCAGCAGCTTAGGACTAGCGGACAGAGGTTACCAGCAGTTCTTC. It translates to CASSLGLADRGYQQFF.

This clone was counted a few times. The chain is built from TRBV6-5 and TRBJ1-6; D unresolved. Trimming shortened V by 8 bases and J by 5 bases, and 13 bases separated the two germline ends. The CDR3 covers 14 residues. The V gene's germline CDR1 is MNHEY and CDR2 SVGAGI. The CDR3 reads CASQRARNNSPLHF. The CDR3 DNA follows: TGTGCCAGCCAGAGGGCGCGTAATAATTCACCCCTCCACTTT.

V and J are TRBV6-5 and TRBJ2-1; 10 bases align to TRBD1. Germline V CDR1 and CDR2: MNHEY, SVGAGI. This CDR3 is built from 14 residues. Trimming at V came to 2 bases and at J to 8 bases, leaving 3 bases not matched to a gene. DNA for the CDR3: TGTGCCAGCAGTTACCGGGACAGGGGCGATGAGCAGTTCTTC. This codes for CASSYRDRGDEQFF.

This sequence joins TRBV19 and TRBJ1-2, with 8 nucleotides matching TRBD1. J was trimmed by 3 bases and V by 1 base; bases with no gene match: 7. The length of the CDR3 is 16 residues. Germline values: CDR1 LNHDA, CDR2 SQIVND (reference sequence). The CDR3 here is CASSIARDRNYYGYTF. The CDR3 DNA reads as TGTGCCAGTAGTATAGCCCGGGACAGGAACTACTATGGCTACACCTTC.

The chain is built from TRBV12-3 or TRBV12-4 and TRBJ2-7, with D hard to call. This CDR3 is 12 amino acids long. Trimming took off 3 bases at V and 4 bases at J, with 7 bases between the two ends. The CDR3 coding sequence is TGTGCCAGCAGTTTTAGTCTTTACGAGCAGTACTTC. Protein: CASSFSLYEQYF.